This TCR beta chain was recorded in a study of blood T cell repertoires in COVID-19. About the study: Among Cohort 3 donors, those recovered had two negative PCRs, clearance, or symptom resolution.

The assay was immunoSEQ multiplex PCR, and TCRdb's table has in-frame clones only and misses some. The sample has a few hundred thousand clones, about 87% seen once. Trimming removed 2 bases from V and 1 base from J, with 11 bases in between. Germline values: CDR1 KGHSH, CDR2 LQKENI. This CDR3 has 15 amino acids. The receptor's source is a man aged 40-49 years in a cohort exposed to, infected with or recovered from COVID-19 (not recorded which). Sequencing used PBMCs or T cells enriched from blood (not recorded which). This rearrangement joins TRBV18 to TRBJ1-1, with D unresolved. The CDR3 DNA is TGTGCCAGCTCACCATTCCCAGTACAGAACACTGAAGCTTTCTTT. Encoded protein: CASSPFPVQNTEAFF.